The rows below give T cell receptor beta chains drawn from one sample of a study of blood T cell repertoires in COVID-19. Profiled with immunoSEQ multiplex PCR; TCRdb holds only in-frame clones, not every one. The sample consists of 110,000 or so clones, approximately 90% of them appearing once. Sequencing used peripheral blood. The receptor set was obtained from a man between 65 and 85 years old with active or convalescent COVID-19. Each CDR3 is given with its conserved first and last residue.

cdr3_aa | v_call
CASSIERGHTDTQYF | TRBV19
CAWSGKGGFGNTIYF | TRBV30
CASGAGRNQPQHF | TRBV5-4
CASSLEGGRSPDTQYF | TRBV5-1
CASSLTGGSNQPQHF | TRBV27
CASRRTGVSPLHF | TRBV3-1/TRBV3-2
CASIKDSSSYNEQFF | TRBV7-9
CASSEGAGGFSEQYF | TRBV6-1
CASPSDTGELFF | TRBV25-1
CAWTKTGATNEKLFF | TRBV30
CASRAGPSDGYTF | TRBV2
CASSLEVAGAFGYTF | TRBV7-9
CASSLEGATNSPLHF | TRBV5-5
CASSFRGTPVGGYTF | TRBV7-9
CASSQVMEGGINSPLHF | TRBV4-1
CASSERQGVSTEAFF | TRBV7-2
CASSRDRTNQPQHF | TRBV11-3
CASSLERGQETQYF | TRBV5-5
CASSGTQGAAEKLFF | TRBV9
CAISGSTGNQPQHF | TRBV10-3
CASSFWTPGQGAAEAFF | TRBV7-7
CASMGSSGNTIYF | TRBV6-6
CASSAELAKNIQYF | TRBV19
CASSSQGALGETQYF | TRBV7-2
CASETGVTEAFF | TRBV6-5
CASSQGSQRFSYEQYF | TRBV4-1
CVSSLNSGGGSTGELFF | TRBV5-1
CASSGDIEQFF | TRBV2
CASSRDSSYNEQFF | TRBV7-9
CASSRDTLTGELFF | TRBV3-1/TRBV3-2
CASSPWDSRYTEAFF | TRBV3-1/TRBV3-2
CASSSRVTEAFF | TRBV28
CASSFRQGAGGYTF | TRBV3-1/TRBV3-2
CASSLSPGQTNYGYTF | TRBV27
CASSLGSPAGFGNTIYF | TRBV5-6
CASSAALAGGPGEQYF | TRBV18
CASSFSGSTDTQYF | TRBV7-2
CASSLQGEGETQYF | TRBV7-9
CASSRTGVGSYNEQFF | TRBV7-3
CASSPKREAGNEQFF | TRBV5-4
CASSLIAGGEQFF | TRBV5-6
CASSMTGGQETQYF | TRBV19
CASSQAPQGNEQYF | TRBV3-1/TRBV3-2
CSVWTGVLHTEAFF | TRBV29-1